Presented here are 14 T cell receptor beta chains from one specimen sequenced in a study of T cells in Graves' hyperthyroidism and ophthalmopathy. TCR beta CDR3 regions were amplified from RNA. The HTBI primer set served for first-round RT-PCR of the TCR CDR3. TCRdb reprocessed the multiplex PCR reads via MiXCR and lists one record per CDR3 protein. This table holds 500,000 to 650,000 distinct CDR3 sequences, about 14% found once. Material: blood. Receptor source: a woman in her 40s with Graves' hyperthyroidism.

The chain combines TRBV27 with TRBJ2-7, with 8 bases lining up with TRBD2. The CDR3 has 13 residues. CDR1 MNHEY and CDR2 SMNVEV come from the germline V gene (reference sequence). The J segment lost 5 bases and the V segment lost 8 bases, leaving 8 bases of the junction unmatched. CDR3 coding DNA: TGTGCCAGCTCCCGGGGGGGTCAACACGAGCAGTACTTC. It yields the protein CASSRGGQHEQYF.

This clonotype was detected ten times or more. This chain links TRBV6-2 or TRBV6-3 with TRBJ2-3, with TRBD2 identical over 8 bases. The J segment lost 4 bases and the V segment lost 0 bases, leaving 9 bases of the junction unmatched. The CDR3 contains 17 residues. Germline V gives CDR1 MNHEY, CDR2 SVGEGT. CDR3 loop: CASSYSISGSGPDTQYF. CDR3 coding DNA: TGTGCCAGCAGTTACTCGATAAGCGGGAGTGGGCCAGATACGCAGTATTTT.

This clonotype has ten or more counts. This rearrangement joins TRBV15 to TRBJ2-7; D might be TRBD2 (7 bases). V was pared by 5 bases and J by 3 bases, with 17 bases between. Germline lookup yields CDR1 LNHNV and CDR2 YYDKDF (reference sequence). CDR3 length equals 15 residues. The CDR3: CATSLLEGGLYEQYF. CDR3 nucleotide sequence: TGTGCCACCAGCCTTTTGGAGGGGGGGCTCTACGAGCAGTACTTC. The full variable domain, rest sourced from reference TRBV15 and TRBJ2-7, is DAMVIQNPRYQVTQFGKPVTLSCSQTLNHNVMYWYQQKSSQAPKLLFHYYDKDFNNEADTPDNFQSRRPNTSFCFLDIRSPGLGDTAMYLCATSLLEGGLYEQYFGPGTRLTVT.

Many counts were recorded for this clonotype. This chain links TRBV10-3 with TRBJ2-1; D possibly corresponds to TRBD2 (5 bases). In germline, CDR1 is ENHRY, CDR2 SYGVKD. This CDR3 is built from 15 residues. V dropped 3 bases and J dropped 8 bases, with 17 bases sitting between them. The CDR3 sequence is CAISDRTPLGDEQFF. CDR3 nucleotides: TGTGCCATCAGTGATCGGACTCCCTTGGGAGATGAGCAGTTCTTC.

This clonotype was seen a handful of times. The chain has TRBV7-9 and TRBJ2-3, with 10 bases that match TRBD1. Germline CDR1 reads SEHNR; CDR2 reads FQNEAQ (reference sequence). The J segment lost 1 base and the V segment lost 4 bases, leaving 8 bases of the junction unmatched. CDR3 size: 17 residues. CDR3: CASSSPSGTGGTDTQYF. The CDR3 DNA reads as TGTGCCAGCAGCTCTCCATCCGGGACAGGGGGCACAGATACGCAGTATTTT.

This clonotype was found many times. This chain joins TRBV6-1 and TRBJ1-5; no definite D call. CDR3 size: 14 residues. Germline V CDR1 and CDR2: MNHNS, SASEGT. Trimming removed 6 bases from V and 0 bases from J, with 9 bases in between. CDR3 bases: TGTGCCAGCAGGACCGAGAATAGCAATCAGCCCCAGCATTTT. Residues: CASRTENSNQPQHF.

This clonotype has only one observation. This may come from a read error, since a much larger clone is one base off. The chain is built from TRBV28 and TRBJ2-4; D is ambiguous. Germline V CDR1 and CDR2: MDHEN, SYDVKM. The CDR3 is 16 amino acids. V dropped 5 bases and J dropped 0 bases, with 14 bases sitting between them. CDR3: CASSPGDALAKNIQYF. The CDR3 DNA is TGTGCCAGCAGTCCCGGTGATGCCCTAGCCAAAAACATTCAGTACTTC.

This rearrangement joins TRBV20-1 to TRBJ2-5, with D perhaps assigned TRBD1 or TRBD2 (6 bases each). CDR1 and CDR2 from the germline V gene are DFQATT and SNEGSKA (reference sequence). The CDR3 spans 14 residues. V dropped 4 bases and J dropped 1 base, with 13 bases sitting between them. This CDR3 is CSATGAGSQETQYF. DNA for the CDR3: TGCAGTGCTACAGGGGCCGGGAGCCAAGAGACCCAGTACTTC.

V and J are TRBV7-9 and TRBJ2-7; 12 nucleotides agree with TRBD2. The J segment lost 5 bases and the V segment lost 2 bases, leaving 10 bases of the junction unmatched. The CDR3 length is 17 residues. Germline loops: CDR1 SEHNR, CDR2 FQNEAQ (reference sequence). CDR3 coding DNA: TGTGCCAGCAGCTTAATCCCCCTAGCGGGAGGGCCGAACGAGCAGTACTTC. Its protein is CASSLIPLAGGPNEQYF.

This clonotype occurred many times. The chain carries TRBV20-1 and TRBJ2-7, with TRBD1 matching 11 bases. The V gene end was trimmed by 3 bases and the J gene end by 6 bases; junction bases not matched to a gene: 1. The CDR3 loop spans 12 amino acids. CDR1 DFQATT and CDR2 SNEGSKA come from the germline V gene (reference sequence). Here the CDR3 reads CSASGTGGEQYF. The CDR3 DNA follows: TGCAGTGCTAGCGGGACAGGGGGCGAGCAGTACTTC.

In this sample, this clonotype turned up a few times. DNA for the CDR3: TGTGCCAGCAGCCAAGTCGGGGACAGGGCTGGGGCAGATACGCAGTATTTT. Protein product: CASSQVGDRAGADTQYF. V is TRBV3-1 and J is TRBJ2-3; TRBD1 agrees at 9 bases. Germline CDR1 and CDR2: LGHDT and YNNKEL (reference sequence). J was trimmed by 4 bases and V by 1 base; bases with no gene match: 9. CDR3 size: 17 residues.

Ten or more counts support this clonotype. This chain connects TRBV3-1 to TRBJ1-1; 8 bases align to TRBD1. The V gene's germline CDR1 is LGHDT and CDR2 YNNKEL (reference sequence). After removal of 6 bases from V and 6 bases from J, the junction contained 12 bases not matched to a gene. The CDR3 consists of 15 residues. CDR3: CASRDRVVGDAEAFF. CDR3 nucleotide sequence: TGTGCCAGCAGGGACAGGGTAGTAGGAGACGCTGAAGCTTTCTTT.

The chain combines TRBV3-1 with TRBJ2-2; no reliable D call. Trimming removed 10 bases at V and 1 base at J, with 10 bases between. The CDR3 covers 13 residues. CDR1 is LGHDT and CDR2 is YNNKEL in the germline V gene (reference sequence). The CDR3 nucleotides are TGTGCCACGTCGAACTTGAACACCGGGGAGCTGTTTTTT. This gives the protein CATSNLNTGELFF.

The chain employs TRBV20-1 and TRBJ2-3; 10 bases match TRBD2. This CDR3 spans 16 amino acids. Per germline, CDR1 DFQATT and CDR2 SNEGSKA (reference sequence). The junction had 13 bases not matched to a gene; V was cut back by 6 bases and J by 4 bases. CDR3 sequence reads: CSAGDRRTSGSDTQYF. CDR3 DNA: TGCAGTGCCGGGGACAGACGGACTAGCGGATCAGATACGCAGTATTTT.